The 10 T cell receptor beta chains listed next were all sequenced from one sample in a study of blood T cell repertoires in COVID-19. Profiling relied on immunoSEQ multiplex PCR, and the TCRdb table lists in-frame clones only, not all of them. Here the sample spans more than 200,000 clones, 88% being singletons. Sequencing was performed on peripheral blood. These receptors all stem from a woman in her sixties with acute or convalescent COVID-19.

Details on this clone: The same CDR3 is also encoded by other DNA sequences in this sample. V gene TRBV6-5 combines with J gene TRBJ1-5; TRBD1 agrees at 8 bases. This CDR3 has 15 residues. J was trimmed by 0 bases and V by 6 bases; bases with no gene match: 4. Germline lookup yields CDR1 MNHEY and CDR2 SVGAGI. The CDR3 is CASSRDRSSNQPQHF. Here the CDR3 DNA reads TGTGCCAGCAGCCGGGACAGGTCTAGCAATCAGCCCCAGCATTTT.

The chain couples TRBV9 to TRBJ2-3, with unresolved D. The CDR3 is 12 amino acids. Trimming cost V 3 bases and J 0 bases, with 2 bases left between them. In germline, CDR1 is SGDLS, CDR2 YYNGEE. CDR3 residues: CASSASTDTQYF. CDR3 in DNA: TGTGCCAGCAGCGCTAGCACAGATACGCAGTATTTT.

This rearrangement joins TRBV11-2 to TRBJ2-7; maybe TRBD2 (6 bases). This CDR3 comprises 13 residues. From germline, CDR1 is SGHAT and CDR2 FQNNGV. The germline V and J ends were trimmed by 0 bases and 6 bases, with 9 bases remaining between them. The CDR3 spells CASSLDREFEQYF. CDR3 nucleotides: TGTGCCAGCAGCTTAGACCGGGAGTTCGAGCAGTACTTC.

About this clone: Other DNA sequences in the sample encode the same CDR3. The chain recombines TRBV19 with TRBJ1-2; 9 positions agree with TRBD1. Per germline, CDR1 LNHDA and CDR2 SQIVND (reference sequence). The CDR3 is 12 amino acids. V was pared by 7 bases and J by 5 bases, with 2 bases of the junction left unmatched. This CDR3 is CASTGQGYGYTF. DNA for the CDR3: TGTGCCAGTACCGGACAGGGGTATGGCTACACCTTC.

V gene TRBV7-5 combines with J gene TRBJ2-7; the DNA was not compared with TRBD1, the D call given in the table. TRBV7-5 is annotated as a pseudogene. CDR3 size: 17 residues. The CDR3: CARSLISQQGPSYEQYF. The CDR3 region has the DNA TGTGCCAGAAGCTTAATAAGTCAGCAGGGTCCCTCCTACGAGCAGTACTTC.

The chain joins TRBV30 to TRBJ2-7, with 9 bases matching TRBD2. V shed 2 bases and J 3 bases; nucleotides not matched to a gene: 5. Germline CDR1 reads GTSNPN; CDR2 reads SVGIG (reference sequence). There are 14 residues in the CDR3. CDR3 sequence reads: CAWSHSAGGYEQYF. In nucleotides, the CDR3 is TGTGCCTGGAGTCACTCAGCGGGGGGCTACGAGCAGTACTTC.

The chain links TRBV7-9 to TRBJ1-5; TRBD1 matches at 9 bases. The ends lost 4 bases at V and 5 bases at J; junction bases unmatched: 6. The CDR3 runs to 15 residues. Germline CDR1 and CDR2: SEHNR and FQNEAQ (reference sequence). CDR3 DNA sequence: TGTGCCAGCAGCTCTTCGGGACAGGGTTATCAGCCCCAGCATTTT. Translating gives CASSSSGQGYQPQHF.

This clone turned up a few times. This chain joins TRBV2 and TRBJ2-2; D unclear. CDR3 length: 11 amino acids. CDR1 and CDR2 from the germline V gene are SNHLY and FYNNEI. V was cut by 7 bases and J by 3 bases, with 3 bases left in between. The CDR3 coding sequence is TGTGCCAGCACTTACACCGGGGAGCTGTTTTTT. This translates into CASTYTGELFF.

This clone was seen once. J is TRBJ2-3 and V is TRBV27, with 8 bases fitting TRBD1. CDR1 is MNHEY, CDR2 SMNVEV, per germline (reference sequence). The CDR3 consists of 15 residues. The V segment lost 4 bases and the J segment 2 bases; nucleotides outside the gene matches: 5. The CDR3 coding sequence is TGTGCCAGCAGTTCGGGGGACAGGTCCACAGATACGCAGTATTTT. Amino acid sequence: CASSSGDRSTDTQYF.

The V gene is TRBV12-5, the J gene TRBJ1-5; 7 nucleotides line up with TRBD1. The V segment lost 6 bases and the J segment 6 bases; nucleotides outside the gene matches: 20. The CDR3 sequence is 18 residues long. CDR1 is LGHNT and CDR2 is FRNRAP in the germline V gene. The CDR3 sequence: CASGPLLPGQPVGQPQHF. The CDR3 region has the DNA TGTGCTAGTGGACCCCTTTTACCGGGACAGCCAGTTGGTCAGCCCCAGCATTTT.